This TCR beta chain appears in the sequencing data of a study of cytomegalovirus exposure and HLA in healthy donors (dated 2017 in TCRdb). About the study as a whole: According to an earlier analysis of 550 to 700 of the donors, about 179 million T cells yielded some 120 million unique TCR beta sequences and 250 to 350 Gb of sequence data. To study patterns of TCR occurrence, a later analysis re-analyzed previously published TCR beta repertoires from under 750 donors and added high-resolution HLA genotyping. Using immunosequencing, the study profiled T cell repertoires from approximately 700 subjects and related those repertoires to cytomegalovirus serostatus. Donor age, sex, ethnicity and CMV serostatus were compiled together with the repertoire data. On average, around 230,000 unique TCR beta nucleotide sequences were sequenced per donor among roughly 430 genotyped donors of the cohort, with around 19% of those sequences being non-productive. High-throughput TCR immunosequencing, statistical association of individual TCRs with disease status, and machine learning were combined to predict cytomegalovirus infection status. All discovery cohort repertoires had been generated using a single sequencing platform. Rather than drawing on any new phenotypic data, the later analysis identified candidate immune exposures from TCR beta sequences and the way those sequences occurred across donors. Of the 398 genotyped donors, about 80% fell in the genetic ancestry cluster associated with self-reported Caucasian donors. A separate validation cohort of roughly 130 different subjects was used in addition to the approximately 640-subject first cohort. In a later genetic analysis, genome-wide SNP genotypes for about three fifths of the roughly 670 donors were used, and that subset was treated as a discovery cohort. Class I and class II HLA loci were covered by the typing at four-digit resolution. Around 320 gigabases of sequencing data and tens of millions of unique TCR sequences were included in an early release covering about 600 HLA-typed donors. An earlier analysis of some 500 of the donors used high-throughput TCR beta sequencing to judge whether each TCR beta V gene segment behaved as functional or pseudogenic. Typing coverage varied by locus: roughly 620-640 donors for A, B, C, DRB1 and DQB1; approximately 500 for DQA1; about 600 for DPA1; approximately 490 for DPB1. Because of strong linkage in the cohort, five DR-DQ haplotypes were treated as single units for association and clustering. The aim of the study was to test whether cataloging public T cell receptors could identify signatures of past pathogen exposure.

Via the germline V gene, CDR1 is MGHDK and CDR2 SYGVNS. The CDR3 runs 16 amino acids, cysteine and phenylalanine included. Here the CDR3 DNA is all that survives: 48 bases in frame from base 1. The V end gives up 1 base and the J end 8 bases, leaving 6 bases in the junction not matched to a gene. Overall study outcomes, separate from this receptor: An association between a missense DCLRE1C variant and V-gene and J-gene trimming of TCR beta chains was found in a later genetic analysis and replicated in an independent cohort. According to a later analysis, TCR association rates differed among HLA loci, with DRB1 alleles showing the most associated TCRs and HLA-C alleles showing the fewest. A cluster of highly shared sequence variants was judged likely to represent a technical artifact of the sequencing pipeline. According to a later analysis, parvovirus B19, influenza, CMV and Epstein-Barr virus appeared linked to several top co-occurrence clusters. Linkage disequilibrium might explain the correlated functional status among segregating V segments, but an unknown experimental factor could not be excluded. While some public TCRs were present in many individuals, most TCR sequences turned up only very rarely across donors. Presence/absence analyses assumed roughly uniform sequencing depth across donors, an assumption that may not hold. A later analysis found that HLA-associated TCR beta chains were more clonally expanded and had lower generation probabilities than equally common non-associated chains. A later analysis found that most CMV-associated TCR beta chains appeared HLA-restricted, with HLA associations seemingly driven largely by CMV exposure. In an earlier analysis of over 550 of the donors, most TCR beta V segments were observed in productive rearrangements about 90% or about 30% of the time, broadly matching IMGT annotations. Some IMGT-functional V segments, including TRBV6-2 and TRBV6-3, could not be told apart with the 87-base-pair reads, so those segments were excluded. In this cohort, only TCR beta chains were sequenced, and detectable features were limited by the absence of alpha or paired-chain data. A few of the identified cytomegalovirus-associated TCR beta chains were confirmed in vitro to be specific for cytomegalovirus antigens. Specific HLA alleles were associated with more than 15,000 TCR beta sequences at a false discovery rate of 0.05 in a later analysis. Because HLA typing was missing for some donors at each locus, association tests included only the typed subset. A further reported finding was that TCR beta sequences accurately predicted the HLA-A and HLA-B alleles for most subjects in the first cohort. For the cohort, immune exposure information was limited to CMV serostatus. When HLA alleles, especially DR and DQ, strongly co-occurred, attributing TCR associations to individual alleles was difficult. The authors suggested that the approach could potentially be generalized to other disease states and immunological phenotypes. The earlier analysis of about 600 of the donors excluded seventeen rarely observed V segments, including chromosome 9 orphons, because counts were too low. Cytomegalovirus status was reported to be diagnosed by the classifier with high specificity and sensitivity in both the original and validation cohorts. The study listed approximately 150 TCR beta chains as associated with cytomegalovirus. According to a later genetic analysis, donors in an Asian-associated ancestry cluster had fewer N-insertions in productive TCRs than the approximately 630-donor mean.

The cohort was made up of 500 to 800 healthy bone marrow donors. At the time of sampling, every cohort member was nominally healthy, though immune exposures that went unrecorded were likely present. The donor was CMV seropositive and belonged to the group of 250 to 350 seropositive cohort members. A peripheral blood sample was collected from each donor, and TCR beta sequencing was performed on peripheral blood mononuclear cells. Genomic DNA extraction from the blood cell samples was performed with the Qiagen DNeasy Blood Extraction Kit. Library preparation employed the immunoSEQ multiplex PCR assay. For the multiplex PCR, a mixture combining 60 forward primers for TCR Vbeta segments and 13 reverse primers for TCR Jbeta segments was used. The CDR3 region of rearranged TCR beta genes was amplified from genomic DNA by a multiplex PCR assay. On the Illumina HiSeq System, the amplified TCR beta libraries were sequenced as 87-base-pair reads. The study's processing was this. In a later analysis, about 80 million unique TCR beta chains were counted across the 500 to 850 repertoires, and roughly 9.9 million of these chains were shared by at least two donors. Raw reads were error-corrected and collapsed into unique sequences with a nearest-neighbor algorithm that merged closely related sequences to remove PCR and sequencing errors. V, D and J gene segments were assigned by aligning CDR3 sequences to IMGT reference sequences. For a sequence to be retained, a match of at least six nucleotides was required to both a V gene segment and a J gene segment. Rearrangements were classified as productive when the CDR3 lacked stop codons and remained in frame with V and J, and all other rearrangements were classified as non-productive. CDR3 was defined by IMGT convention, running from the second conserved V-encoded cysteine to the conserved J-encoded phenylalanine. The earlier analysis of about 590 of the donors excluded sequences that lacked an unambiguous match to a single V gene segment. An earlier analysis of 587 of the donors classified V segments as functional when productive rearrangements were above 56.7% and as segregating when the standard deviation between donors was above 5%. To diagnose cytomegalovirus status from the catalog of TCR beta chain sequences, a statistical classification framework was built. V and J gene assignment, in a later analysis, came from comparing TCR nucleotide sequences with IMGT/GENE-DB human TR gene sequences. In a later analysis, CDR3 sequences and most-parsimonious VDJ recombination scenarios were assigned using the TCRdist pipeline. In a later analysis, each TCR beta chain was defined by its CDR3 amino acid sequence together with its V-gene family, and reads lacking a unique V-gene family were excluded. To address suspected cross-contamination and a sequencing artifact, a later analysis removed roughly 640 highly shared, low-generation-probability nucleotide sequences. For each public chain, a later analysis derived a clonal expansion index from normalized ranks of inferred template counts within each repertoire. In a later analysis, generation probabilities were computed using a VDJ recombination model fitted to out-of-frame rearrangements, and the results were checked against IGoR. In a later analysis, TCR-TCR, TCR-HLA and TCR-CMV co-occurrence was scored with hypergeometric tests, and a repertoire-size bias correction was applied to TCR pairs. False discovery rates were estimated in a later analysis by permuting HLA or CMV assignments 20 times. A later analysis grouped co-occurring TCRs with DBSCAN, adding TCRdist sequence similarity when clustering within HLA-allele-positive subsets. For co-occurrence clustering, repertoires with fewer than 30,000 or more than 120,000 public chains were excluded, along with about five repertoires with anomalous nucleotide sharing. This immuneACCESS table, as held by TCRdb, lists in-frame sequences with V and J called but not all clones. Of the missing ones, under half trace to an unresolved V gene in checked studies; the others have no known cause. That table gives V, J and clone size, and the DNA gave D and trimming. The sample contains tens of thousands of clones, 72% of them found a single time. 9% to 14% of the sample is held by the ten biggest clonotypes.

This clone was observed a few times. Its antigen is still unknown. No quality values exist for individual bases; no much larger clone is one base distant. Rearrangement joined TRBV25-1 to TRBJ2-1, with TRBD1 matching 12 junction bases. This TCR was recovered from a middle-aged woman in good health and CMV-seropositive. The sequenced sample was PBMCs. The DNA is as follows: TGTGCCAGCAGTGAATGGGGACAGGGGGCTCGGGATGAGCAGTTCTTC. The resulting protein is CASSEWGQGARDEQFF.